Below are 5 T cell receptor beta chains sequenced from a single sample in a study of blood T cell repertoires in COVID-19. Here immunoSEQ multiplex PCR was the method, and the copy in TCRdb shows in-frame clones only, minus some. Among nearly 250,000 clones listed, about 82% were seen once. Sequencing used peripheral blood. All receptors come from a woman older than 75 with COVID-19, enrolled during active disease.

The gene calls are TRBV11-2 and TRBJ2-6; 9 positions match TRBD1. The V segment lost 5 bases and the J segment 3 bases; nucleotides outside the gene matches: 11. There are 18 residues in the CDR3. CDR1 and CDR2 from the germline V gene are SGHAT and FQNNGV. CDR3 amino acids: CASSPNTGGSGGANVLTF. The CDR3 coding sequence is TGTGCCAGCAGCCCCAATACAGGGGGCTCGGGTGGGGCCAACGTCCTGACTTTC.

The chain has TRBV5-1 and TRBJ1-5, with D unclear. The CDR3 spans 14 residues. Germline lookup yields CDR1 SGHRS and CDR2 YFSETQ. The germline V and J ends were trimmed by 0 bases and 7 bases, with 11 bases remaining between them. DNA of the CDR3: TGCGCCAGCAGCTTGGAATCCCCCCAACAGCCCCAGCATTTT. Its translation: CASSLESPQQPQHF.

The genes are TRBV4-2 and TRBJ1-5; TRBD1 is a possible D gene (6 bases). V was shortened by 4 bases and J by 7 bases, with 17 bases between the two germline ends. Germline assignment: CDR1 LGHNA and CDR2 YNFKEQ. This CDR3 has 15 amino acids. The CDR3 nucleotides are TGTGCCAGCAGCCCCGAGCAGGGGCATCGGCAGCCCCAGCATTTT. Amino acid sequence: CASSPEQGHRQPQHF.

The table lists this clone with a few counts. The chain uses TRBV18 and TRBJ1-3; TRBD1 aligns across 11 bases. The CDR3 is made up of 16 amino acids. V shed 4 bases, J shed 0 bases, and the junction held 2 bases outside the gene matches. Germline-derived CDR1 and CDR2 are KGHSH and LQKENI. The CDR3 loop is CASSRGTGGSGNTIYF. CDR3 in DNA: TGTGCCAGCTCACGGGGGACAGGGGGCTCTGGAAACACCATATATTTT.

The chain carries TRBV19 and TRBJ2-2; 8 bases fit TRBD1. The CDR3 totals 14 residues. Unmatched junction bases numbered 6, after V lost 6 bases and J lost 6 bases. Germline loops: CDR1 LNHDA, CDR2 SQIVND (reference sequence). The CDR3 bases are TGTGCCAGTAGGCTGGACAGGGCGTCCGGGGAGCTGTTTTTT. Translating it yields CASRLDRASGELFF.